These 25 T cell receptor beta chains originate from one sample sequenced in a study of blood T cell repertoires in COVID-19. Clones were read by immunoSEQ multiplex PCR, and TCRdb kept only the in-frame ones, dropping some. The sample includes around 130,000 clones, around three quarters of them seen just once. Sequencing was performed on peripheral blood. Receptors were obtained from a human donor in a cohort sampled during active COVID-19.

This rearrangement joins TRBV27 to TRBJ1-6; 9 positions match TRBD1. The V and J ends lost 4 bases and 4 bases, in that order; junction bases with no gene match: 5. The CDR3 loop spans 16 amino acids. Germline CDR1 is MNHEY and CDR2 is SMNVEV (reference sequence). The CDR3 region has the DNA TGTGCCAGCAGTTATTTCGGACAGGGGTATAATTCACCCCTCCACTTT. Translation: CASSYFGQGYNSPLHF.

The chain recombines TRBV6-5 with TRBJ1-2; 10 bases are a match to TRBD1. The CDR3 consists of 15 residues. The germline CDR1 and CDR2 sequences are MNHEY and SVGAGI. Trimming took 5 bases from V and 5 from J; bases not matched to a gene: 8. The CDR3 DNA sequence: TGTGCCAGCAGTCCCGCCGGGACAGGGGAGTATGGCTACACCTTC. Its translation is CASSPAGTGEYGYTF.

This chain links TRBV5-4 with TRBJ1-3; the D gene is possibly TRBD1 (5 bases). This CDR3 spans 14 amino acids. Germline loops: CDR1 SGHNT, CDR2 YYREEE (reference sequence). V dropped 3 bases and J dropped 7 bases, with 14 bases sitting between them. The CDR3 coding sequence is TGTGCCAGCAGCTCGGACCGGGGGAGGAACACCATATATTTT. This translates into CASSSDRGRNTIYF.

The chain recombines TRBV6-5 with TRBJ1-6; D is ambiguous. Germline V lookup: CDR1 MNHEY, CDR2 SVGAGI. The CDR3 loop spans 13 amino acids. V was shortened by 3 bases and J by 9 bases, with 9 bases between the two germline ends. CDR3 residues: CASSYDLGSPLHF. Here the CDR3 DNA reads TGTGCCAGCAGTTATGACCTAGGTTCACCCCTCCACTTT.

CDR3 amino acids: CASSQDRVNSPLHF. CDR3 DNA sequence: TGTGCCAGCAGCCAAGACAGGGTTAATTCACCCCTCCACTTT. This chain links TRBV6-5 with TRBJ1-6; the match to TRBD1 covers 7 bases. CDR1 is MNHEY, CDR2 SVGAGI, per germline. CDR3 size: 14 residues. Trimming at V came to 6 bases and at J to 6 bases, leaving 5 bases not matched to a gene.

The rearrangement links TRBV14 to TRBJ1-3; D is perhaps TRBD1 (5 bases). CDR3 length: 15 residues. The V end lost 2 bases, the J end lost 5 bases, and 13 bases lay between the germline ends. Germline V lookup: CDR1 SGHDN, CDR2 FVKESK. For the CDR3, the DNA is TGTGCCAGCAGCCAATCCGGAACAGGTAGAAACACCATATATTTT. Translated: CASSQSGTGRNTIYF.

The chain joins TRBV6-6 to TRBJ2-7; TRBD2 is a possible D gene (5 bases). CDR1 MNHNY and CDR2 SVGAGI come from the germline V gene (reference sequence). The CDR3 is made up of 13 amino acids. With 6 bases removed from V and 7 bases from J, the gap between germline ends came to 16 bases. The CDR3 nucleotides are TGTGCCAGCAGCGCCAAGGAAGGGAGAGAGCAGTACTTC. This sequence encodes CASSAKEGREQYF.

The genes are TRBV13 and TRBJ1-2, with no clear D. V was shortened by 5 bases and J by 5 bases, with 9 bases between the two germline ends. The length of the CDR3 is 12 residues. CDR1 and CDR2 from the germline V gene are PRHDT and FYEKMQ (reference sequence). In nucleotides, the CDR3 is TGTGCCAGCAGCCCCGGAGGGTATGGCTACACCTTC. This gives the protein CASSPGGYGYTF.

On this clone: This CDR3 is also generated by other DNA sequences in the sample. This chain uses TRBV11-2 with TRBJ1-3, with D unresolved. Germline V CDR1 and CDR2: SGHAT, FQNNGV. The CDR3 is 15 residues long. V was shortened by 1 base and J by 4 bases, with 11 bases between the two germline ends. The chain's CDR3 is CASSLVSGFGNTIYF. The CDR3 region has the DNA TGTGCCAGCAGCTTAGTATCGGGGTTCGGAAACACCATATATTTT.

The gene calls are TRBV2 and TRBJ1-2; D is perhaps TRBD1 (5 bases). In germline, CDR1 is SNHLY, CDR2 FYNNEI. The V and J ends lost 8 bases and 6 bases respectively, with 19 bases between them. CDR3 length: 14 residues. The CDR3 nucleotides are TGTGCCAGCTCCGTGGGGGGGGTTAATAATGGCTACACCTTC. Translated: CASSVGGVNNGYTF.

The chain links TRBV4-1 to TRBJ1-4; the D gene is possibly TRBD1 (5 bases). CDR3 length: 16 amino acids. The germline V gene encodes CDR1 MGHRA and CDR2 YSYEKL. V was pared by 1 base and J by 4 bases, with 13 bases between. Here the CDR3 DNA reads TGCGCCAGCAGCCAAGGGGGGGGGAGAGGTAATGAAAAACTGTTTTTT. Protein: CASSQGGGRGNEKLFF.

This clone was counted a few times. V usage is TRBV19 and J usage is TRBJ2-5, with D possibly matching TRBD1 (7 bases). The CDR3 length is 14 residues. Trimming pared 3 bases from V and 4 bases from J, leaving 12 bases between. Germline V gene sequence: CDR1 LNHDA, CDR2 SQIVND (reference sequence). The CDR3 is CASSIRQGGETQYF. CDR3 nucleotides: TGTGCCAGTAGTATCCGCCAGGGGGGAGAGACCCAGTACTTC.

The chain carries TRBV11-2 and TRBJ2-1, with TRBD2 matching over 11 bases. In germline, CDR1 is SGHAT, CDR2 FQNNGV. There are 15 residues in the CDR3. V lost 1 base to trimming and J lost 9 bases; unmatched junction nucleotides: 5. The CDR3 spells CASSLVAGGLGEQFF. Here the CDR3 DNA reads TGTGCCAGCAGCTTAGTAGCGGGGGGGCTGGGTGAGCAGTTCTTC. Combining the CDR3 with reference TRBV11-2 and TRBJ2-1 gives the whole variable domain EAGVAQSPRYKIIEKRQSVAFWCNPISGHATLYWYQQILGQGPKLLIQFQNNGVVDDSQLPKDRFSAERLKGVDSTLKIQPAKLEDSAVYLCASSLVAGGLGEQFFGPGTRLTVL.

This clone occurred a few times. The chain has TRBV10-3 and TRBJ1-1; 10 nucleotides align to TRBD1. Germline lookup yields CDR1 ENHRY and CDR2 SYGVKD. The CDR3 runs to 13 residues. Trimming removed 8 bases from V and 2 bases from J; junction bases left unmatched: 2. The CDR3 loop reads CAIGTGVNTEAFF. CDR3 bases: TGTGCCATCGGGACAGGGGTTAACACTGAAGCTTTCTTT.

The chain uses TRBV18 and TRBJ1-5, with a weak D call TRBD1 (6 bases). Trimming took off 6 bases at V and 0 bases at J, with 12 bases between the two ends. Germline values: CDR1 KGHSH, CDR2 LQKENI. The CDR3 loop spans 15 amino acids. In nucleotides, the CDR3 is TGTGCCAGCTCTCGTTGGACAGTTAGCAATCAGCCCCAGCATTTT. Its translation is CASSRWTVSNQPQHF.

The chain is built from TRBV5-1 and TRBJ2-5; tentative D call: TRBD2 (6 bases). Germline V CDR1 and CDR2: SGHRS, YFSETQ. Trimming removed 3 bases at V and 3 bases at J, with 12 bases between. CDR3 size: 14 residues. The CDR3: CASSWGGREETQYF. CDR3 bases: TGCGCCAGCAGCTGGGGAGGTCGGGAAGAGACCCAGTACTTC.

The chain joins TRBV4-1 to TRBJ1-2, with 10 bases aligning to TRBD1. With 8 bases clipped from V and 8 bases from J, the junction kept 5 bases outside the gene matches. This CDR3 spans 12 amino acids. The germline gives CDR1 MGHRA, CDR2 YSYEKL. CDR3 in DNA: TGCGCCAGCCGACAGGGGGCAGGAGGCTACACCTTC. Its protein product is CASRQGAGGYTF.

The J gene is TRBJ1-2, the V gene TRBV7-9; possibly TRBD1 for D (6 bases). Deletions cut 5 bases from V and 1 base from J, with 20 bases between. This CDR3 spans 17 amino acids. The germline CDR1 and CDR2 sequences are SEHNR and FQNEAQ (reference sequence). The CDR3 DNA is TGTGCCAGCAGCCCCTGGGGGGGGGCGGCCTATAACTATGGCTACACCTTC. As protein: CASSPWGGAAYNYGYTF.

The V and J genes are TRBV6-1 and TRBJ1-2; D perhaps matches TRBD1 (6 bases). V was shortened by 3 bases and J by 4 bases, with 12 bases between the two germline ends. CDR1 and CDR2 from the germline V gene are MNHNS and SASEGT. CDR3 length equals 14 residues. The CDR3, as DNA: TGTGCCAGCAGTGACCGGGGGGGCGGCTATGGCTACACCTTC. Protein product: CASSDRGGGYGYTF.

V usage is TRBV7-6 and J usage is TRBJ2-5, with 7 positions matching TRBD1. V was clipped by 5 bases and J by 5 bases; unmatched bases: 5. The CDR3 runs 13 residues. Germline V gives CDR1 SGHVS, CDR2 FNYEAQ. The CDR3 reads CASSITRGETQYF. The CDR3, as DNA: TGTGCCAGCAGCATTACCAGGGGGGAGACCCAGTACTTC.

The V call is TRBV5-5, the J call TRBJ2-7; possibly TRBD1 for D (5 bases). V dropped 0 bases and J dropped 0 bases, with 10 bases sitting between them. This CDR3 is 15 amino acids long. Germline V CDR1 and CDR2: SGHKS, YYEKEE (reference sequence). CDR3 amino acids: CASSLAQGLSYEQYF. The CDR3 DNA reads TGTGCCAGCAGCTTGGCGCAGGGTCTCTCCTACGAGCAGTACTTC.

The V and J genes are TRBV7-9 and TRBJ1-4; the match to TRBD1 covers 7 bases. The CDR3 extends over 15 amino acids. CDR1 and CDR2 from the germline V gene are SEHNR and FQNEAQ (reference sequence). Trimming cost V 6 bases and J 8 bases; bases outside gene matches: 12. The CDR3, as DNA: TGTGCCAGCAGTCCCCCAGGGGGAGTGGGAGAAAAACTGTTTTTT. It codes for CASSPPGGVGEKLFF.

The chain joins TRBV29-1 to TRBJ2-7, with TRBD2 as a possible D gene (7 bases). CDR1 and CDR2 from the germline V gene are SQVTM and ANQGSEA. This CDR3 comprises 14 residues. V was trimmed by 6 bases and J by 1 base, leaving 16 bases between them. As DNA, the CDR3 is TGCAGCGTAGACCTCGGGGGGCTTTCCTACGAGCAGTACTTC. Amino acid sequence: CSVDLGGLSYEQYF.

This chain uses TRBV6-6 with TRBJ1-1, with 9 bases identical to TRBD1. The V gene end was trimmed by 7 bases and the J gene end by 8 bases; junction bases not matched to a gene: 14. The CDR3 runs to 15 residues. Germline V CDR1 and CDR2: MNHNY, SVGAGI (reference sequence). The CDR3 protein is CASTPRQRQGVEAFF. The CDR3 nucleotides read TGTGCCAGCACTCCACGCCAGCGACAGGGGGTGGAAGCTTTCTTT.

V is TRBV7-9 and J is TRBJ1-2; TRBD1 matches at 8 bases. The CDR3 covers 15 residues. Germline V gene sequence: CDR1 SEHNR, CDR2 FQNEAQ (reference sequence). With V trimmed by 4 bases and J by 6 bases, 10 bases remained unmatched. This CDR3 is CASSSSGTGQDGYTF. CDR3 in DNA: TGTGCCAGCAGCTCCTCCGGGACAGGTCAAGATGGCTACACCTTC. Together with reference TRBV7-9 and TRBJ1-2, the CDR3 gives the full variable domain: DTGVSQNPRHKITKRGQNVTFRCDPISEHNRLYWYRQTLGQGPEFLTYFQNEAQLEKSRLLSDRFSAERPKGSFSTLEIQRTEQGDSAMYLCASSSSGTGQDGYTFGSGTRLTVV.